This T cell receptor beta chain was identified during a study of T cells in Graves' hyperthyroidism and ophthalmopathy. Authors of the study amplified TCR beta CDR3 regions from RNA transcripts. First-round RT-PCR targeting the TCR CDR3 was performed with the HTBI primer set. TCRdb reanalysed the multiplex PCR reads using MiXCR and keeps one entry per CDR3 protein. The profile covers roughly 290,000 distinct CDR3 sequences, with about a sixth appearing a single time and less than 70% taken by the ten largest. This TCR was recovered from a woman between 55 and 75 years old with Graves' ophthalmopathy. Sequencing was carried out using blood.

CDR3 nucleotides: TGCAGTGCTAGAGGTGGGACCCTCAATTCACCCCTCCACTTT. It yields the protein CSARGGTLNSPLHF. The chain joins TRBV20-1 to TRBJ1-6, with a tentative D call TRBD1 (5 bases). CDR3 length: 14 residues. Germline V CDR1 and CDR2: DFQATT, SNEGSKA (reference sequence). V lost 1 base, J lost 7 bases, and 11 bases lay in between.